This record covers a single T cell receptor (beta chain). What it binds is unknown. cDNA libraries of TCR beta carried unique molecular identifiers. TCRdb reanalysed the PCR reads using MiXCR and keeps one entry per CDR3 protein. The sample has some 700,000 distinct CDR3 sequences, around 60% seen once; the top ten hold 11%. From germline, CDR1 is SQVTM and CDR2 ANQGSEA. V lost 5 bases and J lost 3; bases outside the gene matches: 2. The CDR3 is 13 amino acids. This sample was taken from a study of post-analysis software for immune sequencing data. Whole-study context: As for disease course, relapsing-remitting, secondary progressive and progressive-relapsing multiple sclerosis were all included.

Study-level points and caveats: In patients, about 5 TRBV segments were more frequent than in controls, with TRBV5-6, TRBV5-1 and TRBV20-1 among them.

Sequencing was carried out using blood. This chain connects TRBV29-1 to TRBJ2-5, with 11 positions matching TRBD2. The source of this sequence is a girl under 10 years old with multiple sclerosis. CDR3 residues: CSVLTSGEETQYF. CDR3 coding DNA: TGCAGCGTTTTGACTAGCGGGGAAGAGACCCAGTACTTC. Filled out from reference TRBV29-1 and TRBJ2-5, the complete variable domain reads SAVISQKPSRDICQRGTSLTIQCQVDSQVTMMFWYRQQPGQSLTLIATANQGSEATYESGFVIDKFPISRPNLTFSTLTVSNMSPEDSSIYLCSVLTSGEETQYFGPGTRLLVL.